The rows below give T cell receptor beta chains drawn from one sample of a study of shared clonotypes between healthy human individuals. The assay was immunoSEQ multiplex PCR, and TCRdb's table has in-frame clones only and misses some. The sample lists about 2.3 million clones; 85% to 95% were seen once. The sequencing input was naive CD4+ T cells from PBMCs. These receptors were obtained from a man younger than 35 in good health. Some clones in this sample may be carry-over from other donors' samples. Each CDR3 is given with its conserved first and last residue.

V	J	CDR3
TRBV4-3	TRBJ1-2	CASSQDLLGGSYGYTF
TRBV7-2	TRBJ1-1	CASSLGINMVTEAFF
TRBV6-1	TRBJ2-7	CASSDGLLVGQYF
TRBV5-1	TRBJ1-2	CASSPYLGGGIGYTF
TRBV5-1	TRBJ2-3	CASSGTTGSTDTQYF
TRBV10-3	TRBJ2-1	CAISEPRPYLLHEQFF
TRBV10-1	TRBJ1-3	CASSPGYSGNTIYF
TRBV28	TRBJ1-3	CASSSAGTGNTIYF
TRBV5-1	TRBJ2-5	CASSLGDRDVRSQYF
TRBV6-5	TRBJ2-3	CASGRGGTDTQYF
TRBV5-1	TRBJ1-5	CASSLGFGGGQPQHF
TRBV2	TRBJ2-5	CASSVYQETQYF
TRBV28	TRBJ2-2	CASSDTGGIGRARTGELFF
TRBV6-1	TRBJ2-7	CASSGGQGSYEQYF
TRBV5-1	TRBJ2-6	CASSPPNPANVLTF
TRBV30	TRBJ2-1	CACMPYNEQFF
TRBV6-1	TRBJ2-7	CASSGQGSSYEQYF
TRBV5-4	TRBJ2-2	CASSLGGVNTGELFF
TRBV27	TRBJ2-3	CASSSLAFSTDTQYF
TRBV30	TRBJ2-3	CAWSPGADTQYF
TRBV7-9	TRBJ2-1	CASSSIQGSNEQFF
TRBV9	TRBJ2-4	CASSAELAGGAKNIQYF
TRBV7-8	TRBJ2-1	CASSAELRHEQFF
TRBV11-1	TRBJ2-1	CASSPGLGGRVNEQFF
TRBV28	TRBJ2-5	CASSLSGEETQYF
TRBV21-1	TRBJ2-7	CASSCTRQGVNGEQYF
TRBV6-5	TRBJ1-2	CASSYSMAGGYGYTF
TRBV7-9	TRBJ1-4	CASSFFPKKSTNEKLFF
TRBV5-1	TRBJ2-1	CASSPGGTPNEQFF
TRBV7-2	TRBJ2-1	CASSPMGLAGSYNEQFF
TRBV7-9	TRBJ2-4	CASSLASGRAQNIQYF
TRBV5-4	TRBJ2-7	CASSFRGGYGYEQYF
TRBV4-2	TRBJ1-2	CASSPVPINNYGYTF
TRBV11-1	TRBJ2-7	CASSLSRVDRGFSYEQYF
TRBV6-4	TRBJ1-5	CASSAGLRSNQPQHF
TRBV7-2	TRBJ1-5	CASSLFGGSLTPQHF
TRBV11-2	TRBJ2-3	CASSSIRAGTDTQYF
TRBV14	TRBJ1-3	CASSQARDRGNTIYF
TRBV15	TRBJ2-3	CATSVGVSTDTQYF
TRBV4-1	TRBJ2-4	CASSQAEDRNIQYF
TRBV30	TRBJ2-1	CAGGSTGRTFF
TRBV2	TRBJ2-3	CASMRDRDYTDTQYF
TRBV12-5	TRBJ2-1	CASGPRGGGSRDEQFF
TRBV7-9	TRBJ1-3	CASRSTWSSRSNSGNTIYF
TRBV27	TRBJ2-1	CASSRAGAYNEQFF
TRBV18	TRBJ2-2	CASSPSLAGPGELFF
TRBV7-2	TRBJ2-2	CASSLYGRGAGELFF
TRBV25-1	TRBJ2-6	CASSPLHTNSGANVLTF
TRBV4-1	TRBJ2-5	CASSPRGLQETQYF
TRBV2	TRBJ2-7	CASSTTSDHEQYF
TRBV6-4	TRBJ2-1	CASSELFLAEHVPYNEQFF
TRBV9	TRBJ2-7	CASSVQGKPGYEQYF
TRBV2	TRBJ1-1	CASSEARLKGAGNTEAFF